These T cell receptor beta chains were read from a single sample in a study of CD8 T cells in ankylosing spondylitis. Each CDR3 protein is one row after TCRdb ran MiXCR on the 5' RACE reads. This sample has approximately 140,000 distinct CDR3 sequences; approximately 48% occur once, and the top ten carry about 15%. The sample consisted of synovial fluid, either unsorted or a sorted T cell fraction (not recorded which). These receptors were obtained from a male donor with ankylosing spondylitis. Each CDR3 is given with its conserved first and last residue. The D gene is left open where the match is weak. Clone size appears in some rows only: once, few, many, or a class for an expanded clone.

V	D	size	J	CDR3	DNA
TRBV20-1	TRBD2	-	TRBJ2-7	CSARVGGSYEQYF	TGCAGTGCTAGAGTGGGCGGGAGCTACGAGCAGTACTTC
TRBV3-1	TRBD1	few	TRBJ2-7	CASSPFEDRGVEQYF	TGTGCCAGCAGCCCGTTCGAGGACAGGGGTGTCGAGCAGTACTTC
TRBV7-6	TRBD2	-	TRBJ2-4	CASSSQLAGARGNIQYF	TGTGCCAGCAGCTCCCAACTAGCGGGGGCCCGGGGAAACATTCAGTACTTC
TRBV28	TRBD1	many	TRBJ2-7	CASSLAGTAAYEQYF	TGTGCCAGCAGTTTAGCCGGGACAGCAGCCTACGAGCAGTACTTC
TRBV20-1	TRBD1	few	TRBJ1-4	CSAPQGAANEKLFF	TGCAGTGCACCTCAGGGGGCGGCTAATGAAAAACTGTTTTTT
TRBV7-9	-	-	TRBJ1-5	CASSSGGGNSNQPQHF	TGTGCCAGCTCCAGTGGGGGAGGGAATAGCAATCAGCCCCAGCATTTT
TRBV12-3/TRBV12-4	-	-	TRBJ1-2	CASSLVPQAYGYTF	TGTGCCAGCAGTTTAGTTCCCCAAGCCTATGGCTACACCTTC
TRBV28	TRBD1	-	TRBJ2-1	CATKPSGTGVYNEQFF	TGTGCCACGAAACCCTCCGGGACAGGGGTCTACAATGAGCAGTTCTTC
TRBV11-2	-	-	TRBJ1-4	CASSLGQGNEKLFF	TGTGCCAGCAGCTTAGGGCAGGGTAATGAAAAACTGTTTTTT
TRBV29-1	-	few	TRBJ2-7	CSVNWASSYEQYF	TGCAGCGTTAACTGGGCCAGCTCCTACGAGCAGTACTTC
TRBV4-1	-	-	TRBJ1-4	CASSQDGEREKLFF	TGCGCCAGCAGCCAAGATGGGGAAAGGGAAAAACTGTTTTTT
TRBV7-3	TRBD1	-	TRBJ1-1	CASSSLGGDRGWRTEAFF	TGTGCCAGCAGCAGCTTAGGTGGGGACAGGGGTTGGCGCACTGAAGCTTTCTTT
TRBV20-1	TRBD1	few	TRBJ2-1	CSATFQGAYNEQFF	TGCAGTGCTACGTTCCAGGGGGCCTACAATGAGCAGTTCTTC
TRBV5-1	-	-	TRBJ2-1	CASSLLKSAPYNEQFF	TGCGCCAGCAGCTTACTCAAGAGCGCACCCTACAATGAGCAGTTCTTC
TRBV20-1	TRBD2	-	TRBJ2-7	CSALKPGLAFYEQYF	TGCAGTGCGCTAAAACCGGGACTAGCTTTCTACGAGCAGTACTTC
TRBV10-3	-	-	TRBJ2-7	CAISESLARSYEQYF	TGTGCCATCAGTGAGTCGTTAGCGAGGTCCTACGAGCAGTACTTC
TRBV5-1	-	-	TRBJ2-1	CASSPGERPNEQFF	TGCGCCAGCAGCCCCGGGGAGCGGCCAAATGAGCAGTTCTTC
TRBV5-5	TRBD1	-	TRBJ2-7	CASSLWTGASYEQYF	TGTGCCAGCAGCTTGTGGACAGGGGCCTCCTACGAGCAGTACTTC
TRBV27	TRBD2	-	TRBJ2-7	CASSPIAGTYEQYF	TGTGCCAGCAGTCCCATAGCGGGGACGTACGAGCAGTACTTC
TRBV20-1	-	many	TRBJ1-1	CSARDLGNLNTEAFF	TGCAGTGCTAGAGATCTGGGGAATCTGAACACTGAAGCTTTCTTT
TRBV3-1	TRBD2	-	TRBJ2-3	CASSQGEASGTLPPTDTQYF	TGTGCCAGCAGCCAAGGAGAGGCTAGCGGGACGCTCCCCCCAACAGATACGCAGTATTTT
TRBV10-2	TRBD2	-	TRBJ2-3	CATSGDSGGPSTDTQYF	TGCGCCACCTCGGGAGATAGCGGGGGGCCGAGCACAGATACGCAGTATTTT